This T cell receptor beta chain was found in a study of shared clonotypes between healthy human individuals. Repertoires were generated with immunoSEQ multiplex PCR, while TCRdb's copy carries only in-frame clones and drops some. The sample lists approximately 1,000,000 clones, roughly 77% occurring once. Study findings and constraints: Naive subsets typically showed greater estimated richness than memory subsets.

As to this clone: As yet, its antigen is unknown.

This sequence originates from a man younger than 35 in good health. Some clones in this sample may be carry-over from other donors' samples. Source material: memory CD4+ T cells from PBMCs. Indicated subset: CD45RA-negative fraction.

Written as DNA, the CDR3 is TGTGCCAGCAGCGTAGTAACTGGAAACACCATATATTTT. Translated, it gives CASSVVTGNTIYF. The chain couples TRBV9 to TRBJ1-3; D is unclear. V lost 0 bases and J 2 bases, leaving 3 bases between the germline ends. The germline V gene has CDR1 SGDLS and CDR2 YYNGEE. This CDR3 has 13 amino acids.